These T cell receptor beta chains were read from a single sample in a study of vaccination effects on CD4 cells after COVID-19. The table came from immunoSEQ multiplex PCR; TCRdb's copy has only in-frame clones and leaves some out. The table shows about 35,000 clones, with roughly four fifths occurring only once. The antigens for these receptors are not known. This sample comprised CD4+ T cells from PBMCs cultured with HCoV-NL63 spike peptides, obtained after COVID-19 vaccination. These receptors all come from a human donor who received a COVID-19 vaccine. Some clones in this sample may be carry-over from other donors' samples. CDR3s include the opening cysteine and the closing phenylalanine or tryptophan. The D gene is left open where the match is weak. Rows give clone size only sometimes, using once, few, many, or a class for an expanded clone.

>.|TRBJ1-1|TRBV18|.
TGTGCCAGCTCACCCCAACCGATAGGGAGGACTGAAGCTTTCTTT
CASSPQPIGRTEAFF
>.|TRBJ1-2|TRBV12-3/TRBV12-4|.
TGTGCCAGCACATGGGATAACTATGGCTACACCTTC
CASTWDNYGYTF
>.|TRBJ1-5|TRBV18|.
TGTGCCAGCTCACCAGGGGAGAGTCAGCCCCAGCATTTT
CASSPGESQPQHF
>.|TRBJ1-1|TRBV12-5|.
TGTGCTAGTGGTTTGGAGGCCGGCACTGAAGCTTTCTTT
CASGLEAGTEAFF
>.|TRBJ1-1|TRBV10-2|.
TGCGCCAGCATCCCAGACCCTGGGGCGAACACTGAAGCTTTCTTT
CASIPDPGANTEAFF
>.|TRBJ2-1|TRBV6-5|TRBD1
TGTGCCAGCAGCGAGGACAGGGATAACTACAATGAGCAGTTCTTC
CASSEDRDNYNEQFF
>.|TRBJ1-4|TRBV25-1|.
TGTGCCAGCAGTGAAGATCCCGGAACTAATGAAAAACTGTTTTTT
CASSEDPGTNEKLFF
>.|TRBJ2-3|TRBV18|.
TGTGCCAGCTCATCCCAGACAGATACGCAGTATTTT
CASSSQTDTQYF
>few|TRBJ2-5|TRBV6-2/TRBV6-3|.
TGTGCCAGCAGCAAGCTGGGGGGACAAGAGACCCAGTACTTC
CASSKLGGQETQYF
>.|TRBJ1-4|TRBV25-1|.
TGTGCCAGCAGTGAGGAAGGCCCCAATGAAAAACTGTTTTTT
CASSEEGPNEKLFF
>.|TRBJ1-1|TRBV18|.
TGTGCCAGCTCACCACGGACATCTGACACTGAAGCTTTCTTT
CASSPRTSDTEAFF
>.|TRBJ1-3|TRBV2|.
TGTGCCAGCAGTGAAACAGGGTCTGGAAACACCATATATTTT
CASSETGSGNTIYF
>.|TRBJ1-2|TRBV18|.
TGTGCCAGCTCACCAGGGGGCGATGGCTACACCTTC
CASSPGGDGYTF
>.|TRBJ1-2|TRBV27|TRBD1
TGTGCCAGCGGATTCCGGGGACAGGGTAACTATGGCTACACCTTC
CASGFRGQGNYGYTF
>.|TRBJ1-4|TRBV5-1|.
TGCGCCAGCAGCTTGGCGTCCTTGTCCCGGGGCGAAAAACTGTTTTTT
CASSLASLSRGEKLFF
>.|TRBJ2-4|TRBV7-9|.
TGTGCCAGCAGCTTAACGTCCGGGCTAGCCAAAAACATTCAGTACTTC
CASSLTSGLAKNIQYF
>.|TRBJ2-3|TRBV19|.
TGTGCCAGTAGTATCGGAAACCCAGATACGCAGTATTTT
CASSIGNPDTQYF
>.|TRBJ2-3|TRBV5-8|.
TGTGCCAGCCCCCAACCCCCTGGCCAACCGGCAGATACGCAGTATTTT
CASPQPPGQPADTQYF
>.|TRBJ2-1|TRBV7-2|.
TGTGCCAGCAGTATCAAAAGAGAGCAGTTCTTC
CASSIKREQFF
>.|TRBJ1-3|TRBV7-9|.
TGTGCCAGCAGCTTGATCAGGCTCTCTGGAAACACCATATATTTT
CASSLIRLSGNTIYF